The source of this T cell receptor beta chain is a study of cytomegalovirus exposure and HLA in healthy donors. Study-wide results and limits: An analysis that came later showed most CMV-associated TCR beta chains appearing HLA-restricted. Per a prior analysis, the majority of TCR beta V segments were productive roughly 90% or roughly 30% of the time.

The V gene's germline CDR1 is SGDLS and CDR2 YYNGEE. V shed 3 bases and J 6 bases; nucleotides not matched to a gene: 5. The CDR3 is 14 residues long. A few counts support this clone. Its antigen is not known. PCR involved 60 Vbeta and 13 Jbeta primers. Assay used: immunoSEQ multiplex PCR; TCRdb lists only in-frame clones, some missing. Among approximately 82,000 clones, 10% were seen once, and the ten largest hold around 25%. The sequence was collected from a man in his sixties in good health and CMV-seropositive. The material sequenced was PBMCs. The chain is built from TRBV9 and TRBJ2-4, with TRBD1 identical over 8 bases. The CDR3 reads CASSAGGQGNIQYF. DNA of the CDR3: TGTGCCAGCAGCGCCGGCGGACAGGGAAACATTCAGTACTTC.